These 24 T cell receptor beta chains originate from one sample sequenced in a study of shared clonotypes between healthy human individuals. Some clones are missing from TCRdb's copy, which holds only in-frame ones; the method was immunoSEQ multiplex PCR. The table lists over a million clones, roughly 80% of them singletons. Sequencing was carried out using memory CD4+ T cells sorted from blood. Subset specified: CD45RA-negative fraction. These receptors came from a man aged 18 to 29 in good health.

This chain connects TRBV4-3 to TRBJ2-1; D is unresolved. Between the trimmed V and J ends, which lost 0 bases and 4 bases, there was a span of 7 bases. Germline-derived CDR1 and CDR2 are LGHNA and YSLEER. CDR3 length: 14 residues. The CDR3 spells CASSQDFRYNEQFF. As DNA, the CDR3 is TGCGCCAGCAGCCAAGACTTCAGGTACAATGAGCAGTTCTTC.

The sample holds a few counts of this clone. The gene calls are TRBV6-6 and TRBJ2-5; D is uncertain. Between the trimmed V and J ends, which lost 3 bases and 5 bases, there was a span of 16 bases. Germline V gene data show CDR1 as MNHNY and CDR2 as SVGAGI (reference sequence). The length of the CDR3 is 15 residues. CDR3 protein: CASSYSSLQGETQYF. As DNA, the CDR3 is TGTGCCAGCAGTTATTCGTCCCTGCAAGGGGAGACCCAGTACTTC.

The rearrangement links TRBV7-2 to TRBJ2-1, with D possibly matching TRBD2 (5 bases). CDR3 length: 14 residues. V lost 5 bases, J lost 9 bases, and 17 bases lay in between. CDR1 SGHTA and CDR2 FQGNSA come from the germline V gene. CDR3 in amino acids: CASSPGLQTGEQFF. CDR3 nucleotide sequence: TGTGCCAGCAGCCCCGGACTGCAGACCGGTGAGCAGTTCTTC.

V and J are TRBV20-1 and TRBJ2-1; a weak D match, TRBD1 (6 bases). The ends were cut back, 7 bases at V and 4 bases at J, with 8 bases in the middle. The CDR3 sequence is 11 residues long. The V gene's germline CDR1 is DFQATT and CDR2 SNEGSKA (reference sequence). The CDR3 sequence is CSVTGYNEQFF. CDR3 nucleotides: TGCAGTGTTACAGGGTACAATGAGCAGTTCTTC.

Regarding this clone: A junction boundary mismatches the germline segment, possibly from a read error. Here the CDR3 DNA reads TGTGCCAGCAGTGTACATGGGTCCAACGTCCTGACTTTC. It yields the protein CASSVHGSNVLTF. V and J are TRBV28 and TRBJ2-6; D is unresolved. The CDR3 consists of 13 residues. Germline CDR1 MDHEN, CDR2 SYDVKM.

The chain uses TRBV6-4 and TRBJ2-7; 9 nucleotides line up with TRBD2. The CDR3 loop spans 17 amino acids. Germline V gives CDR1 MRHNA, CDR2 SNTAGT. V was clipped by 5 bases and J by 0 bases; unmatched bases: 11. The CDR3 nucleotides are TGTGCCAGCAGTAACCCCGGCAGTAGCGGGAGCTCCTACGAGCAGTACTTC. As protein: CASSNPGSSGSSYEQYF.

J is TRBJ1-6 and V is TRBV7-2; 9 bases fit TRBD1. J gave up 9 bases and V 1 base, and 1 base lay outside the gene matches. CDR3 size: 14 residues. Germline values: CDR1 SGHTA, CDR2 FQGNSA. The CDR3 sequence is CASSLGGQGSPLHF. The CDR3 region has the DNA TGTGCCAGCAGCTTAGGGGGACAGGGTTCACCCCTCCACTTT.

The rearrangement joins TRBV6-1 to TRBJ2-7, with a weak D call TRBD1 (6 bases). Between the trimmed V and J ends, which lost 3 bases and 4 bases, there was a span of 13 bases. The CDR3 contains 14 residues. Germline V gives CDR1 MNHNS, CDR2 SASEGT. The CDR3 nucleotides are TGTGCCAGCAGTGATATGCAGGGGAGATACGAGCAGTACTTC. Translation gives CASSDMQGRYEQYF.

There are a few counts of this clone. The chain employs TRBV30 and TRBJ1-6; D ambiguous. Trimming removed 3 bases at V and 0 bases at J, with 9 bases between. The germline V gene has CDR1 GTSNPN and CDR2 SVGIG (reference sequence). The CDR3 covers 15 residues. CDR3 residues: CAWRPWSSYNSPLHF. In nucleotides, the CDR3 is TGTGCCTGGAGACCGTGGAGCTCCTATAATTCACCCCTCCACTTT.

This chain connects TRBV5-6 to TRBJ1-2, with D possibly being TRBD1 (6 bases). Germline CDR1 reads SGHDT; CDR2 reads YYEEEE. Deletions cut 5 bases from V and 8 bases from J, with 13 bases between. The CDR3 is 12 residues long. The DNA for the CDR3 is TGTGCCAGCAGACTACAGGGTGCGGGCTACACCTTC. The encoded protein is CASRLQGAGYTF.

The chain couples TRBV18 to TRBJ2-1; no clear D gene. The V gene lost 4 bases and the J gene lost 0 bases, with 7 bases spanning the gap. Germline loops: CDR1 KGHSH, CDR2 LQKENI. The CDR3 loop spans 14 amino acids. The CDR3 DNA reads TGTGCCAGCTCACATGGAAGCTCCTACAATGAGCAGTTCTTC. Translated, it gives CASSHGSSYNEQFF.

The table lists this clone with a count of one. A much larger clone sits a single nucleotide away, making a read error possible. This chain joins TRBV7-8 and TRBJ2-7; D is unclear. The V end was cut by 4 bases, the J end by 3 bases, with 4 bases between. Germline values: CDR1 SGHVS, CDR2 FQNEAQ. The CDR3 totals 11 residues. The CDR3 here is CASSSHYEQYF. In DNA, the CDR3 is TGTGCCAGCAGCTCCCACTACGAGCAGTACTTC. The full variable domain, with the rest looked up from reference TRBV7-8 and TRBJ2-7, is GAGVSQSPRYKVAKRGQDVALRCDPISGHVSLFWYQQALGQGPEFLTYFQNEAQLDKSGLPSDRFFAERPEGSVSTLKIQRTQQEDSAVYLCASSSHYEQYFGPGTRLTVT.

This rearrangement joins TRBV27 to TRBJ1-4; 8 nucleotides line up with TRBD1. V shed 3 bases, J shed 7 bases, and the junction held 4 bases outside the gene matches. The CDR3 has 14 residues. The germline CDR1 and CDR2 sequences are MNHEY and SMNVEV (reference sequence). The DNA of the CDR3 is TGTGCCAGCAGTTTTTCCGGGACAGGTGAAAAACTGTTTTTT. Translation gives CASSFSGTGEKLFF.

This clone occurred once. The V call is TRBV5-1, the J call TRBJ2-3; D is unresolved. Germline lookup yields CDR1 SGHRS and CDR2 YFSETQ. V lost 0 bases to trimming and J lost 10 bases, with 12 bases between them. The CDR3 covers 13 residues. This CDR3 is CASSLAFVSAQYF. CDR3 DNA sequence: TGCGCCAGCAGCTTGGCCTTTGTTTCGGCGCAGTATTTT. Full variable domain (rest looked up from reference TRBV5-1 and TRBJ2-3): KAGVTQTPRYLIKTRGQQVTLSCSPISGHRSVSWYQQTPGQGLQFLFEYFSETQRNKGNFPGRFSGRQFSNSRSEMNVSTLELGDSALYLCASSLAFVSAQYFGPGTRLTVL.

The CDR3: CASTRDRGSNEQFF. The CDR3 bases are TGCGCCAGTACCCGGGACAGGGGTAGTAATGAGCAGTTCTTC. This chain uses TRBV5-1 with TRBJ2-1; 10 bases are a match to TRBD1. Germline CDR1 SGHRS, CDR2 YFSETQ. V dropped 8 bases and J dropped 7; count of bases not matched to a gene: 9. This CDR3 region has 14 residues.

The chain carries TRBV7-6 and TRBJ2-1; D uncertain. Germline V gene sequence: CDR1 SGHVS, CDR2 FNYEAQ. The CDR3 spans 13 residues. Trimming pared 0 bases from V and 5 bases from J, leaving 5 bases between. For the CDR3, the DNA is TGTGCCAGCAGCTTAGCGGGTAACAATGAGCAGTTCTTC. Its translation: CASSLAGNNEQFF. Together with reference TRBV7-6 and TRBJ2-1, the CDR3 gives the full variable domain: GAGVSQSPRYKVTKRGQDVALRCDPISGHVSLYWYRQALGQGPEFLTYFNYEAQQDKSGLPNDRFSAERPEGSISTLTIQRTEQRDSAMYRCASSLAGNNEQFFGPGTRLTVL.

This chain uses TRBV27 with TRBJ2-7; 8 nucleotides agree with TRBD1. Germline V gene data show CDR1 as MNHEY and CDR2 as SMNVEV (reference sequence). V lost 4 bases, J lost 6 bases, and 5 bases stayed unmatched. The CDR3 covers 13 residues. The chain's CDR3 is CASSWDRLGEQYF. DNA of the CDR3: TGTGCCAGCAGTTGGGACAGGTTGGGCGAGCAGTACTTC.

The chain has TRBV1 and TRBJ2-4. TRBV1 is marked as a pseudogene. The CDR3 covers 12 residues. CDR3 bases: TGCACCCCCCACCGAGCCAAAAACATTCAGTACTTC. Translation gives CTPHRAKNIQYF.

The gene calls are TRBV9 and TRBJ2-3; D call uncertain. The germline V gene has CDR1 SGDLS and CDR2 YYNGEE. CDR3 length: 14 residues. Trimming pared 0 bases from V and 4 bases from J, leaving 9 bases between. The CDR3 sequence is CASSVGSGSDTQYF. The CDR3 nucleotides read TGTGCCAGCAGCGTAGGGAGTGGGTCAGATACGCAGTATTTT. Full variable domain (outside the CDR3, taken from reference TRBV9 and TRBJ2-3): DSGVTQTPKHLITATGQRVTLRCSPRSGDLSVYWYQQSLDQGLQFLIQYYNGEERAKGNILERFSAQQFPDLHSELNLSSLELGDSALYFCASSVGSGSDTQYFGPGTRLTVL.

This clone was recorded once. The chain has TRBV27 and TRBJ2-1, with 8 bases aligning to TRBD2. The CDR3 sequence is 15 residues long. Germline assignment: CDR1 MNHEY and CDR2 SMNVEV (reference sequence). The V and J ends lost 1 base and 6 bases, in that order; junction bases with no gene match: 5. CDR3 in amino acids: CASSLLGLDRNEQFF. DNA for the CDR3: TGTGCCAGCAGTTTATTGGGACTAGATCGCAATGAGCAGTTCTTC.

This chain links TRBV9 with TRBJ2-3, with 10 bases aligning to TRBD2. Germline assignment: CDR1 SGDLS and CDR2 YYNGEE. The ends lost 3 bases at V and 4 bases at J; junction bases unmatched: 5. The CDR3 runs to 15 residues. CDR3 DNA sequence: TGTGCCAGCAGCGCCGTAGCGGGGGGCCCAGATACGCAGTATTTT. Its translation is CASSAVAGGPDTQYF.

The chain couples TRBV28 to TRBJ2-1; 12 bases line up with TRBD2. From germline, CDR1 is MDHEN and CDR2 SYDVKM. The CDR3 has 18 residues. V lost 6 bases to trimming and J lost 8 bases; unmatched junction nucleotides: 17. The CDR3 loop is CASSLLPPPSGGVYEQFF. The DNA of the CDR3 is TGTGCCAGCAGCCTGCTCCCTCCGCCTAGCGGGGGGGTGTATGAGCAGTTCTTC.

This clone was found once. The chain uses TRBV6-4 and TRBJ1-6, with 9 bases identical to TRBD1. Germline CDR1 MRHNA, CDR2 SNTAGT. The CDR3 length is 15 residues. The J segment lost 6 bases and the V segment lost 3 bases, leaving 3 bases of the junction unmatched. The chain's CDR3 is CASSEWTGANSPLHF. The CDR3 nucleotides are TGTGCCAGCAGTGAATGGACAGGGGCTAATTCACCCCTCCACTTT.

This clone came up a few times. The rearrangement uses TRBV6-1 and TRBJ1-4; D uncertain. Looked up from germline, CDR1 is MNHNS and CDR2 is SASEGT. The CDR3 contains 12 residues. Trimming cost V 7 bases and J 7 bases, with 10 bases left between them. The CDR3 loop reads CASKSLGEKLFF. Here the CDR3 DNA reads TGTGCCAGCAAATCCCTGGGTGAAAAACTGTTTTTT.